Below, one TCR beta chain is given with its context. Its target is not known. The CDR3 end lies 3 residues beyond the end of the read and is filled in from the germline J gene. TCRdb's copy holds only in-frame clones and misses some; the assay was immunoSEQ multiplex PCR. In all, the sample yields fewer than 40,000 clones. This sample was taken from a study of Tregs in tolerant kidney transplant recipients. Study summary: Related graft donors supplied nonmyeloablative bone marrow transplants, and mixed chimerism was transient.

Overall study findings and caveats: Nucleotide sequences could not be compared across some patients' samples due to primer changes. Donor-specific Treg expansion exceeded global Treg expansion in tolerant patients, suggesting antigen drive.

CDR3 length: 14 amino acids. In germline, CDR1 is SNHLY, CDR2 FYNNEI. V lost 6 bases, J lost 4 bases, and 15 bases lay in between. The receptor comes from a human donor who received a combined kidney and bone marrow transplant. The specimen was CD8+ T cells from blood, collected before the transplant. This chain connects TRBV2 to TRBJ2-5; D is perhaps TRBD1 (5 bases). CDR3 bases read: TGTGCCAGCAGGGCCGACAGTACCCCAGAGACC. This gives the protein CASRADSTPET. The whole CDR3 region reads CASRADSTPETQYF.